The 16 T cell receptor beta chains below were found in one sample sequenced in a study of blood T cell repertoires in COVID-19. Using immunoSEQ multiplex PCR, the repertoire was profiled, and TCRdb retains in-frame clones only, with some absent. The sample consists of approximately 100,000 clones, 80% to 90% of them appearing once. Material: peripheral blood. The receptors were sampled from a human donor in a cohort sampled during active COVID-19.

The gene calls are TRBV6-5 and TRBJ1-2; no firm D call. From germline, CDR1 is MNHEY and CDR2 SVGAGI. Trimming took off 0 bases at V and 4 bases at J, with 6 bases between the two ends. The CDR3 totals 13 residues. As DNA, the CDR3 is TGTGCCAGCAGTTACTCGAGAGGCTATGGCTACACCTTC. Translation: CASSYSRGYGYTF.

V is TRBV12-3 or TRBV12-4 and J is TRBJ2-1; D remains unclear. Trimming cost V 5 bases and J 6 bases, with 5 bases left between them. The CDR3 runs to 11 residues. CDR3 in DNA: TGTGCCAGCAGTCCCCTCAATGAGCAGTTCTTC. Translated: CASSPLNEQFF.

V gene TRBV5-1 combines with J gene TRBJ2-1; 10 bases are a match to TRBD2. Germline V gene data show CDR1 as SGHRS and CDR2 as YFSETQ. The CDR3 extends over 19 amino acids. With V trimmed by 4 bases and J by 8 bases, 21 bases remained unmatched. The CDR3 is CASSLGGKPGLATEDEQFF. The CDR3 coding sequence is TGCGCCAGCAGCCTGGGGGGAAAACCGGGACTAGCGACCGAGGATGAGCAGTTCTTC.

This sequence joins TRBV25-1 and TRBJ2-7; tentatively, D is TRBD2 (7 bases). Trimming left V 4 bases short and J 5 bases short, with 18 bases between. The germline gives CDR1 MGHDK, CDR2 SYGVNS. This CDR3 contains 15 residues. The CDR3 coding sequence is TGTGCCAGCAGTGCTGGGGGGGGGCGAGCCCACGAGCAGTACTTC. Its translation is CASSAGGGRAHEQYF.

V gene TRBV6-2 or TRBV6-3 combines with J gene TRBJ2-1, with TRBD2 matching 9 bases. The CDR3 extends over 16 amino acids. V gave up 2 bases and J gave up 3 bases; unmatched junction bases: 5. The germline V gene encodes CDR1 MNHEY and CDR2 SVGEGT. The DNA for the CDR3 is TGTGCCAGCAGTTACAGGGGTAGCGGGAGCTACAATGAGCAGTTCTTC. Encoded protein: CASSYRGSGSYNEQFF.

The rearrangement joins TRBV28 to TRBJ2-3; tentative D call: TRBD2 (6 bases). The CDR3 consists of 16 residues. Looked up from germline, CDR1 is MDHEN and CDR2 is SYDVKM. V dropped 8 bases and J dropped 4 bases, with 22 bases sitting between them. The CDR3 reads CASGSAAQEGADTQYF. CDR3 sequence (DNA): TGTGCCAGCGGGAGTGCGGCGCAGGAGGGCGCAGATACGCAGTATTTT.

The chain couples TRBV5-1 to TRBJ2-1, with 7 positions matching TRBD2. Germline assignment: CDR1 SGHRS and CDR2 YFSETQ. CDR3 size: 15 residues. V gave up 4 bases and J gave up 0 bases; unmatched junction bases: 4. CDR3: CASSPRGSSYNEQFF. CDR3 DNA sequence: TGCGCCAGCAGCCCCCGCGGGAGCTCCTACAATGAGCAGTTCTTC.

The CDR3, as DNA: TGTGCCAGCCGGGACAGGGATAAGACTGAAGCTTTCTTT. It is translated as CASRDRDKTEAFF. The rearrangement links TRBV19 to TRBJ1-1, with 9 positions matching TRBD1. V lost 9 bases to trimming and J lost 5 bases; unmatched junction nucleotides: 7. The CDR3 covers 13 residues. Germline V gene sequence: CDR1 LNHDA, CDR2 SQIVND (reference sequence).

The CDR3 sequence: CASLGSLNYGYTF. CDR3 bases: TGTGCCAGCCTTGGGAGCCTTAACTATGGCTACACCTTC. The chain uses TRBV9 and TRBJ1-2; no clear D gene. V lost 7 bases to trimming and J lost 1 base, with 11 bases between them. Germline V gives CDR1 SGDLS, CDR2 YYNGEE. CDR3 length equals 13 residues.

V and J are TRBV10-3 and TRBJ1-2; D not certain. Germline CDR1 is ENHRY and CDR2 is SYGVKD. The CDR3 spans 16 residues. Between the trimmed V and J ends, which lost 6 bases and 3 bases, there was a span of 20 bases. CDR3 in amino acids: CAISSDSGSYHYGYTF. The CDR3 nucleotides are TGTGCCATCAGCAGCGACTCCGGGTCCTACCACTATGGCTACACCTTC.

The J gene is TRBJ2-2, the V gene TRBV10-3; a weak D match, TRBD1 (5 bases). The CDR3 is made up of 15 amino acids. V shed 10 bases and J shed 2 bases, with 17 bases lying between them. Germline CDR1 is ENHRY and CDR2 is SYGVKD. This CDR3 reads CATQDTSINTGELFF. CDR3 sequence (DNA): TGTGCCACTCAGGACACCTCAATAAACACCGGGGAGCTGTTTTTT.

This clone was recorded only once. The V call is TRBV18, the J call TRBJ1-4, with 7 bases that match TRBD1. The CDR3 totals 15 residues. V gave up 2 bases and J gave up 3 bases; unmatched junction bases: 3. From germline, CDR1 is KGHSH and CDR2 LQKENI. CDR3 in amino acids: CASSPRQGSNEKLFF. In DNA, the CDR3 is TGTGCCAGCTCACCAAGACAGGGATCTAATGAAAAACTGTTTTTT.

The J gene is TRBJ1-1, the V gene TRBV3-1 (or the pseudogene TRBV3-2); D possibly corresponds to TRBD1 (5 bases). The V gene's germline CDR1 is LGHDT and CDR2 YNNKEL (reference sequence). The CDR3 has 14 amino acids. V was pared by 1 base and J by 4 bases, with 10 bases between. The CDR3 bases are TGTGCCAGCAGCCAAGTCGGGGGGTTCACTGAAGCTTTCTTT. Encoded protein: CASSQVGGFTEAFF.

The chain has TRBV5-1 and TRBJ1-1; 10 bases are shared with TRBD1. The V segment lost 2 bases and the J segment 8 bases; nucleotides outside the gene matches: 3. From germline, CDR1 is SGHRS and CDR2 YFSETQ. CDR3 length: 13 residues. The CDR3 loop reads CASSFSGQGEAFF. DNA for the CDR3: TGCGCCAGCAGCTTCTCGGGACAGGGGGAAGCTTTCTTT.

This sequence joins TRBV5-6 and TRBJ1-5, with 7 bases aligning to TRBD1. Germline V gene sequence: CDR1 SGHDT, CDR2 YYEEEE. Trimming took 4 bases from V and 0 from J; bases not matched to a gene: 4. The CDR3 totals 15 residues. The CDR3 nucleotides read TGTGCCAGCAGCAGAACAGGGGATAGCAATCAGCCCCAGCATTTT. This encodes CASSRTGDSNQPQHF.

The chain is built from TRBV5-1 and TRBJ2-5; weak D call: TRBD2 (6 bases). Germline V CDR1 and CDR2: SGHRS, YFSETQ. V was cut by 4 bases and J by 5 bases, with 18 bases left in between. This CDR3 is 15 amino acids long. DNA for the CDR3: TGCGCCAGCAGCGTAGGAGGGATCGGGTCGGAGACCCAGTACTTC. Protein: CASSVGGIGSETQYF.